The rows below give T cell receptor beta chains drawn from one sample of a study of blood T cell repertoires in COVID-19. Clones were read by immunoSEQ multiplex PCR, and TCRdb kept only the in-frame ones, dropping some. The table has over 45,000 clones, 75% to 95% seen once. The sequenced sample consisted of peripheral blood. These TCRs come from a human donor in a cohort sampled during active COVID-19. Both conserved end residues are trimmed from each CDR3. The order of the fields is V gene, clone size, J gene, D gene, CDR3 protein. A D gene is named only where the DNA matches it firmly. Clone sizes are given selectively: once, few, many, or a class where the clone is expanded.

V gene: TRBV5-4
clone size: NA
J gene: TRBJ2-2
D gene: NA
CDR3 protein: ASSLAGGAELF

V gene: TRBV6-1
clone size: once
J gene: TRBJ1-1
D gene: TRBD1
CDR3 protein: ASSETGGRTEAF

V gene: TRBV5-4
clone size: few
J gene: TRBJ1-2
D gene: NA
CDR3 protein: ASSLDSNYGYT

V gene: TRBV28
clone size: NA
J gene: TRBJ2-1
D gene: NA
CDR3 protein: ASSFTTPGSYNEQF

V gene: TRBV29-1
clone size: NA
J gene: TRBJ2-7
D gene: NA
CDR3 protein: SVRDYEQY

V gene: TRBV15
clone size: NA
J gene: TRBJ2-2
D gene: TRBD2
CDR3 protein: ATSRDWEGYTGELF

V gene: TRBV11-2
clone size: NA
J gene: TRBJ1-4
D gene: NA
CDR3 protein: ASSSTGHEKLF

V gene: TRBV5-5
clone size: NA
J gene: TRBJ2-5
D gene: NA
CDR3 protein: ASRPSVGGQTQY

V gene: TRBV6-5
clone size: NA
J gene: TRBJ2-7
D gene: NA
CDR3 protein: ASSYSTGTTPYEQY

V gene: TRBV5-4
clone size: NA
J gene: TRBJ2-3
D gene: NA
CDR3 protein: ASSLGAPATDTQY

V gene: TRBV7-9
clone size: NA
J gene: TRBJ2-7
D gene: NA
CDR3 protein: ASRLGQGEQY

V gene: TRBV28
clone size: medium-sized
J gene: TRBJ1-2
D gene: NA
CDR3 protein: ASKRQGINYGYT

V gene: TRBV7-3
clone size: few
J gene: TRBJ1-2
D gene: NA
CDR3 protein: ASSLTPGKGYGYT

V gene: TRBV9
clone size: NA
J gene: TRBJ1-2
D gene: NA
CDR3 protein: ASSVPRHPAEPHGYT

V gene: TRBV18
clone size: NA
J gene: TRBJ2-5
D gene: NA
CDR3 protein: ASFPHRQETQY

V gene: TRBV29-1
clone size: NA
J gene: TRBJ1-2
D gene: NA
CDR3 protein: SVDRQGPGYT

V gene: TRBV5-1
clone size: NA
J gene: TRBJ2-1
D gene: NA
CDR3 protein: ASSLAWGGHNEQF